Given below is one TCR beta chain in context. Its target is not known. This record belongs to a study of vaccination effects on CD4 cells after COVID-19. The study, taken as a whole, reports: The study enrolled few convalescent patients and sampled no early post-infection timepoints.

When less than 11 days of culture had elapsed, CD4+ T cells were isolated. Germline values: CDR1 MNHEY, CDR2 SMNVEV (reference sequence). The V end lost 4 bases, the J end lost 7 bases, and 13 bases lay between the germline ends. There are 13 residues in the CDR3. Repertoires were generated with immunoSEQ multiplex PCR, while TCRdb's copy carries only in-frame clones and drops some. Among 70,000 to 85,000 clones, around 77% were seen once, and the ten largest hold about 1.9%. The sample was CD4+ T cells from PBMCs cultured without peptide, taken before COVID-19 vaccination. The V gene is TRBV27, the J gene TRBJ1-2; a weak D match, TRBD1 (5 bases). The TCR comes from a human donor who received a COVID-19 vaccine. CDR3 in DNA: TGTGCCAGCAGTTCTGAGGGACGGCGTGGCTACACCTTC. It encodes CASSSEGRRGYTF.